These 8 T cell receptor beta chains originate from one sample sequenced in a study of graft-versus-host responses after intestinal transplantation. Tissue processing of the graft released intraepithelial and lamina propria lymphocytes from it. Profiling relied on immunoSEQ multiplex PCR, and the TCRdb table lists in-frame clones only, not all of them. The sample lists 20,000 to 25,000 clones, around 78% occurring once. Here the sequenced sample was ileum tissue, taken 12 days after intestinal transplant. These receptors all stem from a human patient who received an intestinal transplant, so some T cells may come from the graft donor.

The chain couples TRBV9 to TRBJ2-2, with a possible D match to TRBD2 (5 bases). Between the trimmed V and J ends, which lost 4 bases and 3 bases, there was a span of 10 bases. The CDR3 spans 14 residues. Germline-derived CDR1 and CDR2 are SGDLS and YYNGEE. The CDR3 DNA reads as TGTGCCAGCAGCCATGACTATTACACCGGGGAGCTGTTTTTT. Its protein product is CASSHDYYTGELFF.

J is TRBJ2-5 and V is TRBV19; 11 bases agree with TRBD2. V lost 10 bases, J lost 1 base, and 11 bases stayed unmatched. The CDR3 loop spans 16 amino acids. The germline V gene has CDR1 LNHDA and CDR2 SQIVND (reference sequence). For the CDR3, the DNA is TGTGCCACCCGCCCCATAGCGGGGGGGCCCCAAGAGACCCAGTACTTC. It is translated as CATRPIAGGPQETQYF. The full variable domain, rest sourced from reference TRBV19 and TRBJ2-5, is DGGITQSPKYLFRKEGQNVTLSCEQNLNHDAMYWYRQDPGQGLRLIYYSQIVNDFQKGDIAEGYSVSREKKESFPLTVTSAQKNPTAFYLCATRPIAGGPQETQYFGPGTRLLVL.

This chain joins TRBV5-1 and TRBJ1-1; D gene ambiguous. Germline lookup yields CDR1 SGHRS and CDR2 YFSETQ. Trimming removed 0 bases at V and 3 bases at J, with 9 bases between. This CDR3 is built from 14 residues. CDR3 in amino acids: CASSLAGEDTEAFF. Written as DNA, the CDR3 is TGCGCCAGCAGCTTGGCCGGAGAGGACACTGAAGCTTTCTTT.

The chain carries TRBV27 and TRBJ2-1; D unclear. Trimming stripped 6 bases from V and 0 bases from J, with 9 bases between. CDR3 size: 14 residues. Germline V gene sequence: CDR1 MNHEY, CDR2 SMNVEV (reference sequence). CDR3 sequence (DNA): TGTGCCAGCAGCCCGGTTAGCTCCTACAATGAGCAGTTCTTC. Translated, it gives CASSPVSSYNEQFF.

The chain employs TRBV5-1 and TRBJ2-2; perhaps TRBD1 as D (6 bases). The V gene's germline CDR1 is SGHRS and CDR2 YFSETQ. V lost 4 bases to trimming and J lost 6 bases, with 13 bases between them. The length of the CDR3 is 14 residues. The CDR3 protein is CASSPWKGAGELFF. The DNA of the CDR3 is TGCGCCAGCAGCCCTTGGAAGGGGGCCGGGGAGCTGTTTTTT. The full variable domain, its missing parts supplied by reference TRBV5-1 and TRBJ2-2, is KAGVTQTPRYLIKTRGQQVTLSCSPISGHRSVSWYQQTPGQGLQFLFEYFSETQRNKGNFPGRFSGRQFSNSRSEMNVSTLELGDSALYLCASSPWKGAGELFFGEGSRLTVL.

Only a few counts were recorded for this clone. V usage is TRBV2 and J usage is TRBJ2-7, with 7 bases that match TRBD2. The germline V gene has CDR1 SNHLY and CDR2 FYNNEI. Trimming removed 8 bases from V and 4 bases from J; junction bases left unmatched: 8. The CDR3 sequence is 13 residues long. This CDR3 is CASLKGGSYEQYF. The CDR3 bases are TGTGCCAGCCTTAAGGGCGGGAGTTACGAGCAGTACTTC.

This chain connects TRBV5-1 to TRBJ1-4; no firm D call. Germline V lookup: CDR1 SGHRS, CDR2 YFSETQ. V shed 1 base and J shed 3 bases, with 13 bases lying between them. This CDR3 has 16 residues. The CDR3 protein is CASSLNVLAANEKLFF. CDR3 coding DNA: TGCGCCAGCAGCTTGAATGTCCTTGCAGCTAATGAAAAACTGTTTTTT.

The V gene is TRBV4-1, the J gene TRBJ2-1; no clear D gene. Trimming stripped 4 bases from V and 2 bases from J, with 6 bases between. Germline V gives CDR1 MGHRA, CDR2 YSYEKL. The CDR3 spans 13 residues. The CDR3 bases are TGCGCCAGCAGCCGGGCAACCTACAATGAGCAGTTCTTC. It specifies CASSRATYNEQFF.